Each of the 26 T cell receptor beta chains below was sequenced from the same sample in a study of cytomegalovirus exposure and HLA in healthy donors. The primer mix had 60 Vbeta and 13 Jbeta primers. Clones were read by immunoSEQ multiplex PCR, and TCRdb kept only the in-frame ones, dropping some. The sample shows about 80,000 clones, 80% of them seen only once. Material for sequencing was PBMCs. The receptors were sampled from a woman between 45 and 65 years old in good health and CMV-seropositive.

This clone was seen a single time. This sequence joins TRBV21-1 and TRBJ2-7; the DNA was not compared with TRBD2, the D call given in the table. TRBV21-1 is tagged as a pseudogene. The CDR3 loop spans 16 amino acids. The CDR3 coding sequence is TGTGCCAGCAGCAAAGTCGAGCGGGAGGGCTCCTACGAGCAGTACGTC. Amino acid sequence: CASSKVEREGSYEQYV.

This chain connects TRBV6-6 to TRBJ1-5; no definite D call. This CDR3 is built from 15 residues. The V end lost 5 bases, the J end lost 5 bases, and 16 bases lay between the germline ends. Germline V gene lookup returns CDR1 MNHNY and CDR2 SVGAGI (reference sequence). CDR3 amino acids: CASSTSGIGDQPQHF. The CDR3 DNA follows: TGTGCCAGCAGTACCTCGGGGATTGGGGATCAGCCCCAGCATTTT.

This rearrangement joins TRBV4-1 to TRBJ2-2; 8 nucleotides line up with TRBD1. The CDR3 contains 16 residues. In germline, CDR1 is MGHRA, CDR2 YSYEKL. V lost 3 bases and J lost 8; bases outside the gene matches: 11. CDR3 DNA sequence: TGCGCCAGCAGCCAGCCACGACAGGGGACGGCAGGGGAGCTGTTTTTT. This codes for CASSQPRQGTAGELFF.

The DNA of the CDR3 is TGTGCTAGTGGTTTGGTAGAGGGGGAAATTACCGGGGAGCTGTTTTTT. Translation gives CASGLVEGEITGELFF. The chain combines TRBV12-5 with TRBJ2-2; possible D gene TRBD1, 6 bases. Trimming cost V 0 bases and J 5 bases, with 13 bases left between them. Per germline, CDR1 LGHNT and CDR2 FRNRAP. The CDR3 is 16 amino acids. The full variable domain, its missing parts supplied by reference TRBV12-5 and TRBJ2-2, is DARVTQTPRHKVTEMGQEVTMRCQPILGHNTVFWYRQTMMQGLELLAYFRNRAPLDDSGMPKDRFSAEMPDATLATLKIQPSEPRDSAVYFCASGLVEGEITGELFFGEGSRLTVL.

The chain carries TRBV6-6 and TRBJ1-1; unclear D gene. V lost 6 bases to trimming and J lost 1 base, with 9 bases between them. This CDR3 has 13 amino acids. Per the germline V gene, CDR1 is MNHNY and CDR2 is SVGAGI (reference sequence). The CDR3 is CASSAGGNTEAFF. Here the CDR3 DNA reads TGTGCCAGCAGCGCGGGAGGGAACACTGAAGCTTTCTTT.

This chain joins TRBV11-3 and TRBJ2-3; 9 bases map to TRBD1. Unmatched junction bases numbered 4, after V lost 8 bases and J lost 4 bases. This CDR3 spans 13 amino acids. CDR1 SGHNT and CDR2 YENEEA come from the germline V gene. CDR3: CASGQGSADTQYF. Written as DNA, the CDR3 is TGTGCCAGCGGACAGGGGAGCGCAGATACGCAGTATTTT. Looking up the rest from reference TRBV11-3 and TRBJ2-3 gives the full variable domain: EAGVVQSPRYKIIEKKQPVAFWCNPISGHNTLYWYLQNLGQGPELLIRYENEEAVDDSQLPKDRFSAERLKGVDSTLKIQPAELGDSAVYLCASGQGSADTQYFGPGTRLTVL.

The chain is built from TRBV27 and TRBJ2-5; the D gene is possibly TRBD2 (6 bases). V was cut by 5 bases and J by 4 bases, with 17 bases left in between. Germline CDR1 MNHEY, CDR2 SMNVEV (reference sequence). The CDR3 is made up of 15 amino acids. CDR3 amino acids: CASSPTFRAGETQYF. CDR3 in DNA: TGTGCCAGCAGTCCGACCTTTCGAGCGGGAGAGACCCAGTACTTC.

This clone has only one observation. V gene TRBV2 combines with J gene TRBJ2-7; D gene unclear. V dropped 0 bases and J dropped 5 bases, with 11 bases sitting between them. Germline V gene lookup returns CDR1 SNHLY and CDR2 FYNNEI. The CDR3 runs 14 residues. CDR3 protein: CASSEAEFVNEQYF. DNA of the CDR3: TGTGCCAGCAGTGAAGCCGAGTTCGTCAACGAGCAGTACTTC.

In this sample, this clone turned up a few times. In DNA form, the CDR3 reads TGTGCCAGCAGCTCTGGACAGGGGGCGAACACCGGGGAGCTGTTTTTT. Translation: CASSSGQGANTGELFF. The chain couples TRBV5-4 to TRBJ2-2; 10 bases map to TRBD1. V was clipped by 3 bases and J by 0 bases; unmatched bases: 2. Germline assignment: CDR1 SGHNT and CDR2 YYREEE (reference sequence). The CDR3 has 16 residues.

The V call is TRBV27, the J call TRBJ1-1; D unclear. Germline V gene sequence: CDR1 MNHEY, CDR2 SMNVEV (reference sequence). There are 15 residues in the CDR3. Trimming cost V 2 bases and J 2 bases, with 12 bases left between them. CDR3 sequence reads: CASSLQLGSNTEAFF. The CDR3 DNA is TGTGCCAGCAGTTTACAGCTGGGCAGTAACACTGAAGCTTTCTTT.

The genes are TRBV6-6 and TRBJ1-6; no clear D gene. CDR1 MNHNY and CDR2 SVGAGI come from the germline V gene (reference sequence). V lost 6 bases, J lost 13 bases, and 22 bases lay in between. The CDR3 contains 15 residues. In DNA form, the CDR3 reads TGTGCCAGCAGATCCCCCGGACGGGTTGTAGCGCCCCTCCACTTT. Protein product: CASRSPGRVVAPLHF.

V and J are TRBV15 and TRBJ2-5, with TRBD2 as a possible D gene (6 bases). V was trimmed by 5 bases and J by 0 bases, leaving 10 bases between them. Germline values: CDR1 LNHNV, CDR2 YYDKDF (reference sequence). The CDR3 has 14 amino acids. The CDR3 loop reads CATSRAGHQETQYF. The CDR3 DNA follows: TGTGCCACCAGCCGGGCGGGGCACCAAGAGACCCAGTACTTC.

The V call is TRBV20-1, the J call TRBJ1-1; D gene uncertain. CDR3 size: 10 residues. Trimming left V 3 bases short and J 8 bases short, with 7 bases between. Germline V gene data show CDR1 as DFQATT and CDR2 as SNEGSKA (reference sequence). The CDR3 DNA reads TGCAGTGCTAGCCTGAGGGAAGCTTTCTTT. Translating it yields CSASLREAFF.

This chain uses TRBV5-8 with TRBJ2-3; D perhaps matches TRBD1 (5 bases). V was shortened by 0 bases and J by 3 bases, with 11 bases between the two germline ends. CDR1 is SGHTS and CDR2 is YDEGEE in the germline V gene. The CDR3 has 15 residues. The CDR3 loop is CASSLVQGRTDTQYF. CDR3 bases: TGTGCCAGCAGCTTGGTTCAGGGAAGGACAGATACGCAGTATTTT.

V is TRBV5-1 and J is TRBJ1-2; TRBD1 might be the D (5 bases). This CDR3 has 14 residues. Trimming removed 1 base at V and 4 bases at J, with 11 bases between. The germline V gene has CDR1 SGHRS and CDR2 YFSETQ. The CDR3 sequence is CASSLRGRGYGYTF. The CDR3 coding sequence is TGCGCCAGCAGCTTGAGAGGGAGGGGCTATGGCTACACCTTC.

V is TRBV6-1 and J is TRBJ1-4, with a tentative D call TRBD1 (6 bases). Germline V lookup: CDR1 MNHNS, CDR2 SASEGT. V lost 2 bases to trimming and J lost 8 bases, with 12 bases between them. The CDR3 is made up of 14 amino acids. CDR3 nucleotides: TGTGCCAGCAGTGAATCACAGGGCTGGGAAAAACTGTTTTTT. Translating gives CASSESQGWEKLFF.

V usage is TRBV2 and J usage is TRBJ1-2, with D maybe TRBD1 (6 bases). The V end lost 3 bases, the J end lost 6 bases, and 14 bases lay between the germline ends. Germline V lookup: CDR1 SNHLY, CDR2 FYNNEI. The CDR3 spans 14 residues. The CDR3 DNA reads as TGTGCCAGCAGTGAGGGGGCGTTCTCAGATGGCTACACCTTC. Translation: CASSEGAFSDGYTF.

Note on this clone: Other DNA sequences of this sample code for an identical CDR3. V is TRBV5-1 and J is TRBJ2-3; D is perhaps TRBD1 (5 bases). Germline V gene data show CDR1 as SGHRS and CDR2 as YFSETQ. The CDR3 consists of 14 residues. Trimming cost V 0 bases and J 0 bases, with 5 bases left between them. CDR3 amino acids: CASSLGQSTDTQYF. The CDR3, as DNA: TGCGCCAGCAGCTTGGGACAGAGCACAGATACGCAGTATTTT. Together with reference TRBV5-1 and TRBJ2-3, the CDR3 gives the full variable domain: KAGVTQTPRYLIKTRGQQVTLSCSPISGHRSVSWYQQTPGQGLQFLFEYFSETQRNKGNFPGRFSGRQFSNSRSEMNVSTLELGDSALYLCASSLGQSTDTQYFGPGTRLTVL.

This chain joins TRBV14 and TRBJ2-2; D gene unclear. The ends were cut back, 4 bases at V and 5 bases at J, with 8 bases in the middle. The length of the CDR3 is 13 residues. Germline loops: CDR1 SGHDN, CDR2 FVKESK. Here the CDR3 DNA reads TGTGCCAGCAGCCCCCGTCTTACCGGGGAGCTGTTTTTT. Protein product: CASSPRLTGELFF.

The V call is TRBV5-8, the J call TRBJ2-2, with a weak D call TRBD1 (6 bases). Germline CDR1 SGHTS, CDR2 YDEGEE. The CDR3 is made up of 15 amino acids. V was cut by 0 bases and J by 5 bases, with 11 bases left in between. CDR3 sequence reads: CASSLVRGRTGELFF. CDR3 in DNA: TGTGCCAGCAGCTTGGTCAGGGGACGTACCGGGGAGCTGTTTTTT.

The CDR3 spells CASSGLAGAYNEQFF. The CDR3 bases are TGTGCCAGCAGTGGACTAGCGGGAGCCTACAATGAGCAGTTCTTC. The rearrangement links TRBV2 to TRBJ2-1, with 12 bases matching TRBD2. Germline trimming cut 4 bases from V and 2 bases from J; bases unmatched to any gene: 0. Germline V gene data show CDR1 as SNHLY and CDR2 as FYNNEI. The CDR3 totals 15 residues. Combining the CDR3 with reference TRBV2 and TRBJ2-1 gives the whole variable domain EPEVTQTPSHQVTQMGQEVILRCVPISNHLYFYWYRQILGQKVEFLVSFYNNEISEKSEIFDDQFSVERPDGSNFTLKIRSTKLEDSAMYFCASSGLAGAYNEQFFGPGTRLTVL.

V usage is TRBV7-2 and J usage is TRBJ1-2; TRBD1 matches at 7 bases. The J segment lost 6 bases and the V segment lost 5 bases, leaving 15 bases of the junction unmatched. There are 16 residues in the CDR3. Germline values: CDR1 SGHTA, CDR2 FQGNSA. The CDR3 sequence: CASSRYPPTGRDGYTF. CDR3 bases: TGTGCCAGCAGCCGATATCCCCCGACAGGGCGCGATGGCTACACCTTC.

The CDR3, as DNA: TGTGCCAGCAGTAGTGGGACAGTTAACTATGGCTACACCTTC. Translating it yields CASSSGTVNYGYTF. J is TRBJ1-2 and V is TRBV7-2, with 7 bases lining up with TRBD1. The trim removed 6 bases at V and 1 base at J, leaving 5 bases unmatched. The germline gives CDR1 SGHTA, CDR2 FQGNSA. The CDR3 consists of 14 residues.

This chain connects TRBV11-2 to TRBJ1-2; maybe TRBD1 (6 bases). CDR3 length equals 13 residues. CDR1 is SGHAT and CDR2 is FQNNGV in the germline V gene. The V and J ends lost 5 bases and 1 base respectively, with 8 bases between them. CDR3 residues: CASSPDSNYGYTF. The CDR3 DNA sequence: TGTGCCAGCAGCCCGGACAGTAACTATGGCTACACCTTC.

The CDR3 nucleotides read TGTGCCAGCAGCGTAGGAGGAGGGGCCACTGAAGCTTTCTTT. Protein product: CASSVGGGATEAFF. The chain employs TRBV9 and TRBJ1-1; D perhaps matches TRBD1 (5 bases). CDR3 length: 14 amino acids. Germline CDR1 is SGDLS and CDR2 is YYNGEE. V was trimmed by 0 bases and J by 4 bases, leaving 10 bases between them. Using reference TRBV9 and TRBJ1-1 for the parts outside the CDR3, the full variable domain is DSGVTQTPKHLITATGQRVTLRCSPRSGDLSVYWYQQSLDQGLQFLIQYYNGEERAKGNILERFSAQQFPDLHSELNLSSLELGDSALYFCASSVGGGATEAFFGQGTRLTVV.

A remark on this clone: This CDR3 is missing its conserved last phenylalanine or tryptophan, likely due to a read error. The genes are TRBV29-1 and TRBJ2-2; TRBD2 agrees at 9 bases. Germline CDR1 is SQVTM and CDR2 is ANQGSEA. V lost 6 bases, J lost 2 bases, and 19 bases stayed unmatched. This CDR3 has 19 amino acids. Here the CDR3 DNA reads TGCAGCGTGTGGGGGTTGTGGAAAGGCGGGGGGGGTAACACCGGGGAGCTGTTTTCT. Translation gives CSVWGLWKGGGGNTGELFS.